This TCR beta chain was recovered during a study of OX40 agonist ivuxolimab in advanced cancers. Autoimmune disease history or systemic immunosuppression led to patient exclusion. V lost 2 bases and J lost 10, with 10 bases in between. The CDR3 loop spans 12 amino acids. Germline V gives CDR1 SGHTS, CDR2 YDEGEE. The assay was immunoSEQ multiplex PCR, and TCRdb's table has in-frame clones only and misses some. Of 50,000 to 75,000 clones listed, 87% are singletons. The sample in question was CD4+ or CD8+ T cells sorted from blood, obtained in a trial of the OX40 agonist ivuxolimab. The clonotype comes from an adult with an advanced solid tumor such as melanoma, head and neck, liver or kidney cancer. The chain joins TRBV5-8 to TRBJ2-1; D gene uncertain. CDR3 nucleotides: TGTGCCAGCAGCTTTTTGGTATCCGAGCAGTTCTTC. Amino acids: CASSFLVSEQFF.